This passage covers 25 T cell receptor beta chains from one sample sequenced in a study of PD-L1 blockade in urothelial cancer. Sequenced by immunoSEQ multiplex PCR; TCRdb stores in-frame clones only, minus some. Of about 51,000 clones detected, around 86% appear once; the ten largest clones hold around 16%. Sequencing used PBMCs, obtained around atezolizumab (anti-PD-L1) treatment. These receptors originate from a man in his 60s with urothelial cancer.

Only a few counts were recorded for this clone. The V call is TRBV27, the J call TRBJ2-7, with D perhaps TRBD2 (7 bases). Germline-derived CDR1 and CDR2 are MNHEY and SMNVEV (reference sequence). V dropped 3 bases and J dropped 2 bases, with 17 bases sitting between them. This CDR3 is built from 16 residues. As DNA, the CDR3 is TGTGCCAGCAGTTTCTCTGCTCGGGGGGCAGCCTACGAGCAGTACTTC. Residues: CASSFSARGAAYEQYF.

The V call is TRBV7-2, the J call TRBJ2-3; the match to TRBD2 covers 10 bases. The CDR3 length is 17 residues. The ends lost 3 bases at V and 0 bases at J; junction bases unmatched: 6. Germline CDR1 SGHTA, CDR2 FQGNSA. CDR3: CASSLQWTSGSTDTQYF. The CDR3, as DNA: TGTGCCAGCAGCTTGCAATGGACTAGCGGTAGCACAGATACGCAGTATTTT.

V usage is TRBV15 and J usage is TRBJ1-2; no firm D call. In germline, CDR1 is LNHNV, CDR2 YYDKDF (reference sequence). There are 13 residues in the CDR3. Trimming took 1 base from V and 5 from J, leaving 8 bases between them. CDR3 sequence: CATSRGGGYGYTF. Written as DNA, the CDR3 is TGTGCCACCAGCAGAGGCGGCGGGTATGGCTACACCTTC. Together with reference TRBV15 and TRBJ1-2, the CDR3 gives the full variable domain: DAMVIQNPRYQVTQFGKPVTLSCSQTLNHNVMYWYQQKSSQAPKLLFHYYDKDFNNEADTPDNFQSRRPNTSFCFLDIRSPGLGDTAMYLCATSRGGGYGYTFGSGTRLTVV.

The chain employs TRBV15 and TRBJ1-3; D remains ambiguous. Trimming shortened V by 4 bases and J by 5 bases, and 3 bases separated the two germline ends. Germline V gene data show CDR1 as LNHNV and CDR2 as YYDKDF (reference sequence). The CDR3 runs 11 residues. CDR3 sequence (DNA): TGTGCCACCAGCAAGCGAAACACCATATATTTT. Translated, it gives CATSKRNTIYF.

The V call is TRBV11-2, the J call TRBJ2-7, with 8 bases identical to TRBD2. V gave up 2 bases and J gave up 1 base; unmatched junction bases: 4. The CDR3 spans 15 residues. Per germline, CDR1 SGHAT and CDR2 FQNNGV. CDR3 in DNA: TGTGCCAGCAGCTTATCGGGACTAGTTTCCTACGAGCAGTACTTC. The encoded protein is CASSLSGLVSYEQYF. Using reference TRBV11-2 and TRBJ2-7 for the parts outside the CDR3, the full variable domain is EAGVAQSPRYKIIEKRQSVAFWCNPISGHATLYWYQQILGQGPKLLIQFQNNGVVDDSQLPKDRFSAERLKGVDSTLKIQPAKLEDSAVYLCASSLSGLVSYEQYFGPGTRLTVT.

The V call is TRBV7-9, the J call TRBJ2-7, with D tentatively TRBD1 (6 bases). The CDR3 has 15 residues. In germline, CDR1 is SEHNR, CDR2 FQNEAQ (reference sequence). V was shortened by 8 bases and J by 3 bases, with 20 bases between the two germline ends. The CDR3, as DNA: TGTGCCAGCGGGGGCCGTGATTCCAGACGCTACGAGCAGTACTTC. Encoded protein: CASGGRDSRRYEQYF.

The chain recombines TRBV4-2 with TRBJ2-1; TRBD2 aligns across 10 bases. V was pared by 0 bases and J by 0 bases, with 8 bases of the junction left unmatched. CDR1 and CDR2 from the germline V gene are LGHNA and YNFKEQ. The CDR3 spans 19 residues. CDR3 sequence reads: CASSQDPLGLAHSYNEQFF. The CDR3 DNA sequence: TGTGCCAGCAGCCAAGATCCCCTGGGACTAGCGCACTCCTACAATGAGCAGTTCTTC.

The chain carries TRBV5-1 and TRBJ1-5; D unclear. CDR1 SGHRS and CDR2 YFSETQ come from the germline V gene. CDR3 length: 14 residues. V shed 0 bases and J shed 3 bases, with 7 bases lying between them. The CDR3 spells CASSLGGDNQPQHF. The CDR3 DNA is TGCGCCAGCAGCTTGGGCGGCGACAATCAGCCCCAGCATTTT.

This chain uses TRBV5-1 with TRBJ2-5; maybe TRBD2 (6 bases). The CDR3 covers 14 residues. Trimming shortened V by 0 bases and J by 2 bases, and 8 bases separated the two germline ends. Germline V lookup: CDR1 SGHRS, CDR2 YFSETQ. In nucleotides, the CDR3 is TGCGCCAGCAGCTTGGAGGCGGGACAAGAGACCCAGTACTTC. Encoded protein: CASSLEAGQETQYF.

The chain is built from TRBV2 and TRBJ2-1, with a tentative D call TRBD2 (6 bases). Germline V gene sequence: CDR1 SNHLY, CDR2 FYNNEI. The CDR3 totals 14 residues. V lost 3 bases and J 10 bases, leaving 16 bases between the germline ends. The CDR3 protein is CASSDGSKLNEQFF. CDR3 bases: TGTGCCAGCAGTGACGGGAGTAAGCTGAACGAGCAGTTCTTC.

The chain uses TRBV7-9 and TRBJ2-1, with TRBD2 matching over 7 bases. Looked up from germline, CDR1 is SEHNR and CDR2 is FQNEAQ (reference sequence). Trimming cost V 5 bases and J 7 bases; bases outside gene matches: 5. The length of the CDR3 is 13 residues. The DNA for the CDR3 is TGTGCCAGCAGCCCAAGCGGGGCAAATGAGCAGTTCTTC. This gives the protein CASSPSGANEQFF.

V is TRBV19 and J is TRBJ1-1; 7 nucleotides line up with TRBD1. Trimming took 2 bases from V and 8 from J; bases not matched to a gene: 14. Germline V gives CDR1 LNHDA, CDR2 SQIVND (reference sequence). This CDR3 has 16 amino acids. CDR3 sequence reads: CASSIRTGSDPWEAFF. Here the CDR3 DNA reads TGTGCCAGTAGTATACGGACAGGCTCAGACCCTTGGGAAGCTTTCTTT.

This rearrangement joins TRBV6-4 to TRBJ2-2; tentatively, D is TRBD1 (5 bases). V was cut by 4 bases and J by 4 bases, with 16 bases left in between. The CDR3 has 16 residues. Germline assignment: CDR1 MRHNA and CDR2 SNTAGT. The CDR3 DNA is TGTGCCAGCAGTGCCTGGGCAGGGCCCCTCACCGGGGAGCTGTTTTTT. This sequence encodes CASSAWAGPLTGELFF.

There are a few counts of this clone. This chain links TRBV4-1 with TRBJ1-2, with D unclear. V lost 0 bases and J lost 5, with 19 bases in between. Germline V gives CDR1 MGHRA, CDR2 YSYEKL. The CDR3 has 17 residues. The CDR3 is CASSQDRSTARGYGYTF. The DNA for the CDR3 is TGCGCCAGCAGCCAAGATCGGTCGACGGCGAGAGGGTATGGCTACACCTTC.

The chain uses TRBV28 and TRBJ2-7; 9 positions agree with TRBD1. Germline V gives CDR1 MDHEN, CDR2 SYDVKM. The CDR3 length is 16 residues. Trimming took 5 bases from V and 5 from J; bases not matched to a gene: 13. In DNA, the CDR3 is TGTGCCAGCAGTACCCCCTGGGGACAGGGTTACCACGAGCAGTACTTC. Amino acids: CASSTPWGQGYHEQYF.

V gene TRBV6-1 combines with J gene TRBJ2-1, with TRBD1 identical over 8 bases. The germline V gene encodes CDR1 MNHNS and CDR2 SASEGT. The CDR3 length is 15 residues. The V segment lost 5 bases and the J segment 1 base; nucleotides outside the gene matches: 4. CDR3 loop: CASSTTGGSYNEQFF. The CDR3 DNA reads TGTGCCAGCAGTACAACAGGGGGGTCCTACAATGAGCAGTTCTTC.

The chain joins TRBV5-4 to TRBJ1-1; D might be TRBD1 (5 bases). Germline CDR1 is SGHNT and CDR2 is YYREEE (reference sequence). This CDR3 has 18 amino acids. Trimming shortened V by 4 bases and J by 2 bases, and 24 bases separated the two germline ends. The CDR3 protein is CASSPQPGGGNINTEAFF. In nucleotides, the CDR3 is TGTGCCAGCAGCCCGCAACCTGGGGGGGGAAACATTAACACTGAAGCTTTCTTT.

This clone came up once. This chain connects TRBV27 to TRBJ1-4, with unresolved D. V lost 0 bases to trimming and J lost 10 bases, with 6 bases between them. CDR1 MNHEY and CDR2 SMNVEV come from the germline V gene (reference sequence). The CDR3 totals 12 residues. CDR3 loop: CASSLSGGKLFF. CDR3 sequence (DNA): TGTGCCAGCAGTTTATCTGGAGGAAAACTGTTTTTT.

The V gene is TRBV9, the J gene TRBJ2-1; 9 bases map to TRBD1. CDR1 is SGDLS, CDR2 YYNGEE, per germline. V was clipped by 6 bases and J by 6 bases; unmatched bases: 10. The CDR3 runs 15 residues. In DNA, the CDR3 is TGTGCCAGCACTTTAACAGGGGGCCTGTCCAATGAGCAGTTCTTC. It codes for CASTLTGGLSNEQFF.

V usage is TRBV5-1 and J usage is TRBJ2-1; the match to TRBD1 covers 9 bases. CDR1 and CDR2 (germline): SGHRS, YFSETQ. The CDR3 runs 17 residues. J was trimmed by 5 bases and V by 4 bases; bases with no gene match: 13. The CDR3 protein is CASSPTGGRDYDNEQFF. CDR3 DNA: TGCGCCAGCAGCCCAACAGGGGGCAGGGACTACGACAATGAGCAGTTCTTC.

The chain couples TRBV27 to TRBJ2-1; no reliable D call. The CDR3 runs 12 residues. The V end was cut by 6 bases, the J end by 5 bases, with 8 bases between. From germline, CDR1 is MNHEY and CDR2 SMNVEV (reference sequence). The CDR3 DNA sequence: TGTGCCAGCAGGGGCACGGACAATGAGCAGTTCTTC. Protein: CASRGTDNEQFF.

The chain employs TRBV19 and TRBJ1-5, with 12 bases that match TRBD1. With V trimmed by 6 bases and J by 4 bases, 10 bases remained unmatched. The germline V gene encodes CDR1 LNHDA and CDR2 SQIVND (reference sequence). The CDR3 contains 17 residues. CDR3 in amino acids: CASRAGQGATSNQPQHF. CDR3 nucleotide sequence: TGTGCCAGTAGAGCGGGACAGGGGGCTACTAGTAATCAGCCCCAGCATTTT.

This clone has a single count. The J gene is TRBJ2-7, the V gene TRBV12-5, with D possibly being TRBD1 (5 bases). Trimming took off 1 base at V and 2 bases at J, with 9 bases between the two ends. Germline V lookup: CDR1 LGHNT, CDR2 FRNRAP. CDR3 length equals 14 residues. CDR3 in amino acids: CASGLAGIPYEQYF. In nucleotides, the CDR3 is TGTGCTAGTGGTTTGGCAGGGATCCCCTACGAGCAGTACTTC.

This clone was detected only a few times. The genes are TRBV15 and TRBJ2-2; a possible D gene is TRBD2 (5 bases). Germline values: CDR1 LNHNV, CDR2 YYDKDF (reference sequence). The CDR3 totals 14 residues. V was shortened by 0 bases and J by 4 bases, with 6 bases between the two germline ends. The CDR3 is CATSRDRGTGELFF. DNA for the CDR3: TGTGCCACCAGCAGAGATCGGGGCACCGGGGAGCTGTTTTTT.

This chain links TRBV6-5 with TRBJ2-5; tentatively, D is TRBD1 (7 bases). There are 13 residues in the CDR3. Germline CDR1 reads MNHEY; CDR2 reads SVGAGI. V was shortened by 5 bases and J by 5 bases, with 12 bases between the two germline ends. Here the CDR3 reads CASSKTGRETQYF. DNA of the CDR3: TGTGCCAGCAGTAAGACAGGGAGGGAGACCCAGTACTTC.